This T cell receptor (beta chain) was captured in a study of blood T cell repertoires in COVID-19 (dated by TCRdb to 2020 to 2022). A note on the overall study: The collaborator samples originated in the United States, Italy and Spain and spanned the acute and convalescent phases of COVID-19. The prospective study material was composed of cDNA or gDNA derived from T cells, B-cell-depleted T cells, or PBMCs. The dataset comprised deeply sampled blood TCRbeta repertoires from subjects exposed to, actively infected with, or recovered from COVID-19. The repertoires were made available in a free public database intended to serve as a resource for research on the immune response to SARS-CoV-2. Samples were obtained from the ongoing ImmuneRACE study (first 160 participants) and from over 1,000 subjects provided by 6 global collaborators. The sample metadata nearly always contained a de-identified subject ID, COVID-19 status, age in years and sex. Where HLA class I and class II types were available, the types were taken from metadata supplied by the sample provider, not from assay-based typing. General study outcomes and caveats: Clinical and demographic metadata were provided uncurated, with the amount varying by source and participant.

The germline V gene (reference sequence) yields SGHNT for CDR1 and YYREEE for CDR2. V is cut by 0 bases and J by 1 base, and the space between the germline ends is 4 bases. The CDR3, cysteine through phenylalanine, is 14 amino acids long. Only CDR3 DNA remains: 42 bases, in frame from the first base. TCRbeta CDR3 regions were amplified from genomic DNA by means of the immunoSEQ Assay, a bias-controlled multiplex PCR. Turning to the authors' computational methods: The number of nucleated cells in each sample was estimated by amplification of reference gene primers within the assay. Sequence reads were collapsed and filtered to measure the absolute abundance of every unique TCRbeta CDR3 rearrangement. For each sample, productive Simpson clonality was calculated as the square root of Simpson's diversity index across productive rearrangements. Here the immuneACCESS table is served through TCRdb, limited to in-frame sequences with V and J called. Missing clones are a known gap in these copies; in checked studies unresolved V genes cover under half, and the rest lacks a known reason. V, J and clone size are those of that table, while D and trimming were read from the DNA. Across this sample there are roughly 230,000 clones, with roughly 90% seen only once. Of the sample, less than 4.5% falls within the top ten clones.

In the case of this clone: Its target antigen remains unknown. Per-nucleotide qualities are absent, and no much larger clonotype sits a single base away.

In the prospective study, participants were roughly 18 to 95 years old, resided in about two dozen geographic areas of the United States, and were enrolled through a virtual design. Cohort assignment in the prospective study relied on participant-reported clinical history from a screening survey and a study questionnaire. In the prospective study, whole blood, serum and a nasopharyngeal or oropharyngeal swab were collected from each participant by mobile phlebotomists. Over a roughly 2-month period, participants in the prospective study had the option of providing additional blood draws and questionnaires. Before DNA extraction, prospective study blood samples were shipped either frozen or at room temperature.

Sequencing was done on a sample of PBMCs or T cells enriched from blood (not recorded which). The receptor was isolated from a woman in her 30s with acute COVID-19. This sequence uses TRBV5-4 and TRBJ2-2; a confident D gene designation cannot be given. The encoded CDR3 is CASSLAQNTGELFF. The DNA is as follows: TGTGCCAGCAGCTTGGCACAGAACACCGGGGAGCTGTTTTTT.